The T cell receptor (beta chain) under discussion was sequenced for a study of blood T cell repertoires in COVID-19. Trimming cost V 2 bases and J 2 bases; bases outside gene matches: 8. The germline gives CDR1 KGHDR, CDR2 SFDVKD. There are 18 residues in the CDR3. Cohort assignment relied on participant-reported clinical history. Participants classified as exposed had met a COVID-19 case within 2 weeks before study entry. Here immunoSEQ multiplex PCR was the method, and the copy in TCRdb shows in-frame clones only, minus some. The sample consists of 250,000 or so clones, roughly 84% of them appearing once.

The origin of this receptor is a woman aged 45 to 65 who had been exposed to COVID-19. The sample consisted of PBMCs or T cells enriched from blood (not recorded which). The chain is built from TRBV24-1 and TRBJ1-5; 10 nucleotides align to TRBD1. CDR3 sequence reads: CATSDSRDRGVGNQPQHF. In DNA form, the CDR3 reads TGTGCCACCAGTGATTCGCGGGACAGGGGTGTGGGCAATCAGCCCCAGCATTTT.